This T cell receptor (beta chain) was captured by sequencing in a study of T cell changes during pregnancy in multiple sclerosis. V lost 7 bases and J lost 8, with 11 bases in between. This CDR3 is built from 11 residues. From germline, CDR1 is MNHNS and CDR2 SASEGT. Profiled with immunoSEQ multiplex PCR; TCRdb holds only in-frame clones, not every one. The data contain approximately 44,000 clones, just under 95% of them seen just once; the ten biggest clones take up approximately 0.5%. The chain couples TRBV6-1 to TRBJ1-2; TRBD1 might be the D (6 bases). This sample comprised CD4+ T cells from peripheral blood mononuclear cells, obtained in the third trimester of pregnancy. This sequence originates from a female donor with multiple sclerosis, enrolled in a pregnancy study. CDR3 sequence reads: CASTGGGGYTF. In DNA form, the CDR3 reads TGTGCCAGCACGGGGGGCGGGGGCTACACCTTC.